This T cell receptor (beta chain) was sequenced in a study of shared clonotypes between healthy human individuals. The wider study: Donors had three CD4 naive, three CD4 memory, two CD8 naive and one CD8 memory plate apiece. Findings and limits, study-wide: Naive subsets typically showed greater estimated richness than memory subsets. Limited genetic and exposure-history diversity came from having few donors.

The CDR3 is 11 residues long. Germline CDR1 and CDR2: DFQATT and SNEGSKA (reference sequence). Points on this clone: Antigen specificity is unknown. The germline gene is not matched at one end of the junction; a read error may be the cause.

Profiling relied on immunoSEQ multiplex PCR, and the TCRdb table lists in-frame clones only, not all of them. The table lists about 960,000 clones, roughly 72% of them singletons. V usage is TRBV20-1 and J usage is TRBJ2-1; the D is unclear. This receptor was taken from a man younger than 30 in good health. The specimen was memory CD4+ T cells sorted from blood. Subset specified: CD45RA-negative fraction. The CDR3 DNA reads TGCAGTGCTCGAGATGTGAATGAGCAGTTCTTC. This gives the protein CSARDVNEQFF.